Following are 5 T cell receptor beta chains from one sample sequenced in a study of T cell clonality in common variable immunodeficiency. Profiling relied on immunoSEQ multiplex PCR, and the TCRdb table lists in-frame clones only, not all of them. Observed in the sample are about 37,000 clones, none of them singletons. The sequencing sample was made of peripheral blood mononuclear cells. All receptors come from a person aged 18 to 70 in good health.

Ten or more counts support this clone. From the germline J gene comes the end of the CDR3, since the read stops 3 residues before it. V gene TRBV5-6 combines with J gene TRBJ2-7; TRBD2 matches at 8 bases. Germline CDR1 is SGHDT and CDR2 is YYEEEE. This CDR3 is 15 amino acids long. Germline trimming cut 1 base from V and 2 bases from J; bases unmatched to any gene: 5. The CDR3 sequence: CASSLMERGPYEQYF. The covered CDR3 bases are TGTGCCAGCAGCTTGATGGAGCGGGGGCCCTACGAG.

This clone was detected ten times or more. The CDR3 protein is CASSQDRLAGVGEQYF. CDR3 DNA (partial): TGTGCCAGCAGCCAAGATCGGTTAGCGGGAGTGGGCGAG. The V and J genes are TRBV14 and TRBJ2-7; 9 nucleotides align to TRBD2. Sequencing ends 3 residues short of the CDR3 end; the germline J gene provides the rest. The V gene's germline CDR1 is SGHDN and CDR2 FVKESK. Trimming at V came to 0 bases and at J to 6 bases, leaving 9 bases not matched to a gene. There are 16 residues in the CDR3.

A word on this clone: The observed sequence ends 3 residues before the CDR3 terminus, with the missing tail filled in from the germline J gene. V and J are TRBV2 and TRBJ1-1, with D possibly being TRBD1 (5 bases). This CDR3 region has 14 residues. CDR1 SNHLY and CDR2 FYNNEI come from the germline V gene. The V gene lost 5 bases and the J gene lost 5 bases, with 15 bases spanning the gap. CDR3 DNA (partial): TGTGCCAGCAGTATACGGGGGTTGCGGACTGAA. Its translation: CASSIRGLRTE. The full-length CDR3 reads as CASSIRGLRTEAFF.

In this sample, this clone turned up many times. The CDR3 goes on 3 residues after the read ends, and that part is filled in from the germline J gene. The chain employs TRBV20-1 and TRBJ2-1; D remains ambiguous. Germline V gives CDR1 DFQATT, CDR2 SNEGSKA (reference sequence). Trimming took off 0 bases at V and 7 bases at J, with 7 bases between the two ends. This CDR3 region has 12 residues. The chain's CDR3 is CSARDTNNEQFF. CDR3 DNA (partial): TGCAGTGCTAGAGATACTAATAATGAG.

This clone was counted at least ten times. The read ends 3 residues before the CDR3 terminus; that terminus is restored from the germline J gene. V usage is TRBV20-1 and J usage is TRBJ1-5, with 12 bases aligning to TRBD1. V was pared by 3 bases and J by 2 bases, with 5 bases of the junction left unmatched. The CDR3 loop spans 16 amino acids. Germline values: CDR1 DFQATT, CDR2 SNEGSKA (reference sequence). The covered CDR3 bases are TGCAGTGCTAGTGCCGGGACAGGGGGCGGCAATCAGCCC. Its protein product is CSASAGTGGGNQP. The complete CDR3 sequence is CSASAGTGGGNQPQHF.